This TCR beta chain was sequenced for a study of blood T cell repertoires in COVID-19. About the study: Material from acute and convalescent COVID-19 was sourced from the United States, Italy and Spain. PBMCs, B-cell-depleted T cells, or T cells provided the cDNA or gDNA that made up the material.

Unmatched junction bases numbered 7, after V lost 3 bases and J lost 5 bases. This CDR3 comprises 15 residues. Germline-derived CDR1 and CDR2 are SGHNT and YYREEE (reference sequence). Authors' methods: Counts of nucleated cells, estimated from reference gene primer amplification, were obtained. Sequencing was performed with immunoSEQ multiplex PCR; in TCRdb, only in-frame clones are kept and a portion is missing. The V and J calls and clone size are taken from that table; D and trimming were inferred from the DNA. The data show tens of thousands of clones, with about 89% seen just once and 15% to 20% held by the top ten.

This chain uses TRBV5-4 with TRBJ2-5; 10 bases match TRBD2. This sequence was found in a man aged 55 to 70 with active or convalescent COVID-19. The sequenced sample was peripheral blood. The CDR3 sequence is CASSSRTSGGETQYF. Written as DNA, the CDR3 is TGTGCCAGCAGCTCCCGGACTAGCGGAGGGGAGACCCAGTACTTC. The full variable domain, rest sourced from reference TRBV5-4 and TRBJ2-5, is ETGVTQSPTHLIKTRGQQVTLRCSSQSGHNTVSWYQQALGQGPQFIFQYYREEENGRGNFPPRFSGLQFPNYSSELNVNALELDDSALYLCASSSRTSGGETQYFGPGTRLLVL.